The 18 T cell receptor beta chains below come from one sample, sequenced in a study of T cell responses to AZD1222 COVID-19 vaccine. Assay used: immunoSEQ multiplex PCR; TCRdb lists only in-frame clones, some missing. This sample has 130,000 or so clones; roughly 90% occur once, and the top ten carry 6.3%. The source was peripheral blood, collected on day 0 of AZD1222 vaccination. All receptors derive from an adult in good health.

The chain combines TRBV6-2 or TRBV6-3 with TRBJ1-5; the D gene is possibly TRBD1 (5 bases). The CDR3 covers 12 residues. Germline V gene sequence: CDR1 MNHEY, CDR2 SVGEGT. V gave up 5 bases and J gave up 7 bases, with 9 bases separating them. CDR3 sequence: CASSQGWQPQHF. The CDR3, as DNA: TGTGCCAGCAGTCAGGGATGGCAGCCCCAGCATTTT.

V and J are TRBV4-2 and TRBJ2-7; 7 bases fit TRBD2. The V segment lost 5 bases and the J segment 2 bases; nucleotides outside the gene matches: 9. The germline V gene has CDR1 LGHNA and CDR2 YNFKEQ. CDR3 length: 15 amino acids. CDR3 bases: TGTGCCAGCAGCGGGGGGGTGAGTGGGACCTACGAGCAGTACTTC. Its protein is CASSGGVSGTYEQYF.

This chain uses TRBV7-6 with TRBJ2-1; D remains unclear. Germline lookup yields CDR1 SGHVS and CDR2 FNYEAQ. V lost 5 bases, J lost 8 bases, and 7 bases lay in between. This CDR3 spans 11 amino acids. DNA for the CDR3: TGTGCCAGCAGCCTCCAGGATGAGCAGTTCTTC. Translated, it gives CASSLQDEQFF.

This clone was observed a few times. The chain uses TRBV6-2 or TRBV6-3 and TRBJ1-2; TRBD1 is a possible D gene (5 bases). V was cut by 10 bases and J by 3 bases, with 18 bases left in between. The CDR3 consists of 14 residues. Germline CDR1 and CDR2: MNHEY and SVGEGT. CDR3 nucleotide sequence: TGTGCCACCAACCCAGGGACCAATGACTATGGCTACACCTTC. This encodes CATNPGTNDYGYTF.

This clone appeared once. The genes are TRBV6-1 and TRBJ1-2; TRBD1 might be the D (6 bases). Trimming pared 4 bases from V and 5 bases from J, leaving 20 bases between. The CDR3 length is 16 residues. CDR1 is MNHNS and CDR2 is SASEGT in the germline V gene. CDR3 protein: CASSAGGAQGAYGYTF. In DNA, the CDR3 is TGTGCCAGCAGTGCCGGGGGGGCACAGGGAGCGTATGGCTACACCTTC.

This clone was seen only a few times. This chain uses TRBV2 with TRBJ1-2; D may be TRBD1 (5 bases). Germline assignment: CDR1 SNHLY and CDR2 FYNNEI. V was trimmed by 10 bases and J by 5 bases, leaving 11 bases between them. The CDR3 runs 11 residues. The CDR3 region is CATQQEYGYTF. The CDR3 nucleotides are TGTGCCACACAACAGGAGTATGGCTACACCTTC. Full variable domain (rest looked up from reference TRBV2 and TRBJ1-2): EPEVTQTPSHQVTQMGQEVILRCVPISNHLYFYWYRQILGQKVEFLVSFYNNEISEKSEIFDDQFSVERPDGSNFTLKIRSTKLEDSAMYFCATQQEYGYTFGSGTRLTVV.

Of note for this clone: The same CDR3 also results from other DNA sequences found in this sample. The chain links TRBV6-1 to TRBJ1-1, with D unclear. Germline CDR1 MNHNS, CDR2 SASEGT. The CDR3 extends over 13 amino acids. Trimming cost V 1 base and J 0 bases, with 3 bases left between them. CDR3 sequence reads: CASSEGLNTEAFF. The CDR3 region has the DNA TGTGCCAGCAGTGAAGGATTGAACACTGAAGCTTTCTTT.

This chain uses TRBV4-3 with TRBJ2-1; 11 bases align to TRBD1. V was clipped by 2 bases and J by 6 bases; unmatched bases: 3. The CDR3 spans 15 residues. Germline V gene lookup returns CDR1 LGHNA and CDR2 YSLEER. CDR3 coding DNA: TGCGCCAGCAGCCAAAGGGGGACAGGGGGCAATGAGCAGTTCTTC. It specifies CASSQRGTGGNEQFF.

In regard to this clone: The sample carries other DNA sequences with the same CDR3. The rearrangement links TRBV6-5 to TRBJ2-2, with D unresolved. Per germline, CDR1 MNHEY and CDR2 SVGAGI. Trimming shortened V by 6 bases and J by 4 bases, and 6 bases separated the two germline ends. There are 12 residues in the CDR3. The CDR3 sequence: CASSPTTGELFF. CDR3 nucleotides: TGTGCCAGCAGCCCCACCACCGGGGAGCTGTTTTTT.

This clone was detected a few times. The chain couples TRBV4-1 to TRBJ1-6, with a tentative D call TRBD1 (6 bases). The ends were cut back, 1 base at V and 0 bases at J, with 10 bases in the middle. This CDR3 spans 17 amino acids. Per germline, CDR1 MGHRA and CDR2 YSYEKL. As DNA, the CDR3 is TGCGCCAGCAGCCAAGGGGGCAGGGGCTCCTATAATTCACCCCTCCACTTT. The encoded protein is CASSQGGRGSYNSPLHF.

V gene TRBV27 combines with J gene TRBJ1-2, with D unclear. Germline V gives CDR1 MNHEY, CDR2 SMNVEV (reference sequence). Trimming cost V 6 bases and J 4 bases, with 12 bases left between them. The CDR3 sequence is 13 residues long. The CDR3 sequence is CASSNGIVYGYTF. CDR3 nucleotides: TGTGCCAGCAGCAATGGGATTGTCTATGGCTACACCTTC.

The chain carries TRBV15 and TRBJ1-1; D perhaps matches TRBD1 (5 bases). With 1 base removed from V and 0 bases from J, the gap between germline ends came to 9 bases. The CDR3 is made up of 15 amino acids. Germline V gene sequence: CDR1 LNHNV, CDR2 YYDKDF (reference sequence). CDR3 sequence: CATSRARGLNTEAFF. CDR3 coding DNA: TGTGCCACCAGCAGAGCCCGGGGACTGAACACTGAAGCTTTCTTT.

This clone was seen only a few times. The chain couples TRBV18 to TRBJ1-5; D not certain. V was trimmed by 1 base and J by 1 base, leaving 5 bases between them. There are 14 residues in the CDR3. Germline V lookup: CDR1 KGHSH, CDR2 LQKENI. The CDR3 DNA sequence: TGTGCCAGCTCACCACGGAACAGCAATCAGCCCCAGCATTTT. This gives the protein CASSPRNSNQPQHF.

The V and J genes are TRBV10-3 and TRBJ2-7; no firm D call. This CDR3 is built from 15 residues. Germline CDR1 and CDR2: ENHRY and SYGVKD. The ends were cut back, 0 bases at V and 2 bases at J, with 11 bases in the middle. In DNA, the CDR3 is TGTGCCATCAGTGAGTCACCAGGTAGAGCCTACGAGCAGTACTTC. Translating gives CAISESPGRAYEQYF.

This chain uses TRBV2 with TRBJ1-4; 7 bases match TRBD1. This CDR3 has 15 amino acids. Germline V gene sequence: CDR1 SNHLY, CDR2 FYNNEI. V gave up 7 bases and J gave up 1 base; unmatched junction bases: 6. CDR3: CASKSDRLTNEKLFF. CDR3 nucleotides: TGTGCCAGCAAATCGGACAGGCTAACTAATGAAAAACTGTTTTTT.

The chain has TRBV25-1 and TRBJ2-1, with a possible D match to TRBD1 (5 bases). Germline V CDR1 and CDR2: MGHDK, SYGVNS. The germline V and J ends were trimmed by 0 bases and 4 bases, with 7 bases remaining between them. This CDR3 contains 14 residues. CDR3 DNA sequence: TGTGCCAGCAGTGAATATAAGGGGTACAATGAGCAGTTCTTC. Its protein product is CASSEYKGYNEQFF.

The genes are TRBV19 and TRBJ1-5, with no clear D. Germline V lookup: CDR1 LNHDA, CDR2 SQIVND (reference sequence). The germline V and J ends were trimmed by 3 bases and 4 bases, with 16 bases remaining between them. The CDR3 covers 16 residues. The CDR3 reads CASSMGRNSPNQPQHF. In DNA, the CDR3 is TGTGCCAGTAGTATGGGAAGGAATTCACCTAATCAGCCCCAGCATTTT.

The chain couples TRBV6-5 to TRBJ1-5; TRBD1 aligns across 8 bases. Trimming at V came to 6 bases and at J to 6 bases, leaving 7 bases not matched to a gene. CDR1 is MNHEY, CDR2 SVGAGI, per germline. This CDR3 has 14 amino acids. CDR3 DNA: TGTGCCAGCAGCCGTGACAGGGGAGGTCAGCCCCAGCATTTT. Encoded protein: CASSRDRGGQPQHF.